The 21 T cell receptor beta chains below all came from one sample that was sequenced in a study of cytomegalovirus exposure and HLA in healthy donors. PCR was performed using 60 Vbeta and 13 Jbeta primers. TCRdb's copy holds only in-frame clones and misses some; the assay was immunoSEQ multiplex PCR. The sample includes about 130,000 clones, 70% to 75% of them seen just once. The sequenced sample was PBMCs. These receptors were taken from a man in his thirties or forties in good health and CMV-seronegative.

The chain combines TRBV7-6 with TRBJ1-1; 9 bases line up with TRBD1. The germline CDR1 and CDR2 sequences are SGHVS and FNYEAQ. The V segment lost 5 bases and the J segment 1 base; nucleotides outside the gene matches: 5. This CDR3 spans 15 amino acids. CDR3 nucleotide sequence: TGTGCCAGCAGCCCACAGGGGGCCGGGAACACTGAAGCTTTCTTT. This codes for CASSPQGAGNTEAFF.

The chain employs TRBV5-1 and TRBJ2-1; a possible D gene is TRBD1 (6 bases). Germline CDR1 reads SGHRS; CDR2 reads YFSETQ. Between the trimmed V and J ends, which lost 6 bases and 6 bases, there was a span of 22 bases. The CDR3 consists of 16 residues. The CDR3 DNA reads as TGCGCCAGCACGCGCGGCTTACAGGGTTTGAGCAATGAGCAGTTCTTC. Encoded protein: CASTRGLQGLSNEQFF.

The chain combines TRBV7-6 with TRBJ1-2; 8 bases align to TRBD1. V shed 5 bases and J 0 bases; nucleotides not matched to a gene: 5. This CDR3 comprises 15 residues. Per germline, CDR1 SGHVS and CDR2 FNYEAQ. CDR3 DNA: TGTGCCAGCAGCCCGGGGACAGGAGCTAACTATGGCTACACCTTC. Translated, it gives CASSPGTGANYGYTF.

This sequence joins TRBV4-2 and TRBJ1-5; no clear D. The germline V gene has CDR1 LGHNA and CDR2 YNFKEQ. V was clipped by 1 base and J by 2 bases, with 12 bases between them. The CDR3 runs to 16 residues. Here the CDR3 reads CASSQGGGLGNQPQHF. The CDR3 DNA reads TGTGCCAGCAGCCAAGGGGGAGGGCTTGGCAATCAGCCCCAGCATTTT.

This rearrangement joins TRBV5-1 to TRBJ2-3, with 8 bases fitting TRBD1. This CDR3 is built from 14 residues. The junction had 1 base not matched to a gene; V was cut back by 3 bases and J by 1 base. CDR1 is SGHRS and CDR2 is YFSETQ in the germline V gene. CDR3 nucleotide sequence: TGCGCCAGCAGCTCACAGGGGGGCACAGATACGCAGTATTTT. Its translation: CASSSQGGTDTQYF.

The gene calls are TRBV30 and TRBJ2-7, with D tentatively TRBD2 (6 bases). Germline-derived CDR1 and CDR2 are GTSNPN and SVGIG (reference sequence). Deletions cut 2 bases from V and 5 bases from J, with 10 bases between. The CDR3 sequence is 12 residues long. The CDR3 coding sequence is TGTGCCTGGAGTCCAACTAGCAACGAGCAGTACTTC. Its translation: CAWSPTSNEQYF.

With regard to this clone: Relative to the germline gene, one junction end is altered; a read error may explain this. The rearrangement joins TRBV4-3 to TRBJ1-2, with D possibly being TRBD1 (5 bases). This CDR3 has 17 residues. The germline V gene encodes CDR1 LGHNA and CDR2 YSLEER. CDR3 nucleotide sequence: TGCGCCAGCAGCCAAGAAGTGTTAAGCAGGGTGGACTATGGCCACACCTTC. Translated, it gives CASSQEVLSRVDYGHTF.

The CDR3 loop is CASSQVRQGAGETQYF. In nucleotides, the CDR3 is TGTGCCAGCAGCCAAGTGAGACAGGGGGCGGGAGAGACCCAGTACTTC. The genes are TRBV4-2 and TRBJ2-5, with 10 bases that match TRBD1. The CDR3 is 16 amino acids. Germline V gene lookup returns CDR1 LGHNA and CDR2 YNFKEQ. V was clipped by 1 base and J by 4 bases; unmatched bases: 6.

V gene TRBV28 combines with J gene TRBJ1-1; D not resolved. The germline gives CDR1 MDHEN, CDR2 SYDVKM. This CDR3 has 11 amino acids. Trimming removed 7 bases from V and 0 bases from J, with 3 bases in between. DNA for the CDR3: TGTGCCAGCACCATGAACACTGAAGCTTTCTTT. Its protein is CASTMNTEAFF.

This chain links TRBV4-3 with TRBJ2-1, with 8 nucleotides matching TRBD1. Germline-derived CDR1 and CDR2 are LGHNA and YSLEER. The CDR3 loop spans 15 amino acids. V shed 3 bases and J 9 bases; nucleotides not matched to a gene: 10. CDR3 DNA sequence: TGCGCCAGCAGCCAGACACCGACAGGGGTCACTGAGCAGTTCTTC. Translated, it gives CASSQTPTGVTEQFF.

The chain has TRBV7-2 and TRBJ2-3; TRBD2 aligns across 8 bases. CDR3 length: 13 residues. Germline V lookup: CDR1 SGHTA, CDR2 FQGNSA. Unmatched junction bases numbered 8, after V lost 5 bases and J lost 10 bases. CDR3 protein: CASSQAAGLAQYF. CDR3 in DNA: TGTGCCAGCAGCCAAGCGGCGGGACTAGCGCAGTATTTT.

There are a few counts of this clone. The chain uses TRBV30 and TRBJ2-5; 7 nucleotides match TRBD2. The J call may be mistaken, given a closer DNA end match to TRBJ2-7. The germline V gene encodes CDR1 GTSNPN and CDR2 SVGIG (reference sequence). This CDR3 region has 13 residues. The CDR3 region is CAWSDAGVYEQYF. Written as DNA, the CDR3 is TGTGCCTGGAGTGATGCGGGAGTATACGAGCAGTACTTC.

This clone was found a few times. The J gene is TRBJ2-3, the V gene TRBV6-5; TRBD2 matches at 7 bases. Germline V lookup: CDR1 MNHEY, CDR2 SVGAGI. V dropped 6 bases and J dropped 4; count of bases not matched to a gene: 10. The CDR3 is made up of 15 amino acids. The chain's CDR3 is CASSLGGYSADTQYF. CDR3 DNA sequence: TGTGCCAGCAGCCTCGGGGGGTACAGTGCAGATACGCAGTATTTT.

Here the CDR3 reads CASSMARGLGNTNEKLFF. CDR3 DNA sequence: TGTGCCAGTAGTATGGCCAGGGGGCTGGGCAATACTAATGAAAAACTGTTTTTT. The chain combines TRBV19 with TRBJ1-4; 8 nucleotides line up with TRBD1. V was clipped by 3 bases and J by 2 bases; unmatched bases: 11. CDR3 length: 18 amino acids. Looked up from germline, CDR1 is LNHDA and CDR2 is SQIVND (reference sequence). The full variable domain, rest sourced from reference TRBV19 and TRBJ1-4, is DGGITQSPKYLFRKEGQNVTLSCEQNLNHDAMYWYRQDPGQGLRLIYYSQIVNDFQKGDIAEGYSVSREKKESFPLTVTSAQKNPTAFYLCASSMARGLGNTNEKLFFGSGTQLSVL.

The CDR3 sequence: CASHRTYYNEQFF. CDR3 nucleotides: TGTGCCAGTCATAGGACTTACTACAATGAGCAGTTCTTC. The chain joins TRBV2 to TRBJ2-1, with D perhaps TRBD2 (5 bases). CDR1 is SNHLY, CDR2 FYNNEI, per germline. This CDR3 is built from 13 residues. V shed 9 bases and J shed 3 bases, with 12 bases lying between them.

CDR3 nucleotides: TGTGCCAGCAGTTTAGAGGTAGCGGGAGGTGAGCAGTACTTC. It yields the protein CASSLEVAGGEQYF. This chain links TRBV27 with TRBJ2-7, with TRBD2 matching over 10 bases. This CDR3 has 14 residues. The ends lost 2 bases at V and 7 bases at J; junction bases unmatched: 5. Germline V gives CDR1 MNHEY, CDR2 SMNVEV (reference sequence).

The chain has TRBV10-3 and TRBJ2-5; D not certain. Germline CDR1 is ENHRY and CDR2 is SYGVKD. The CDR3 totals 13 residues. Trimming shortened V by 3 bases and J by 1 base, and 6 bases separated the two germline ends. The CDR3 nucleotides are TGTGCCATCAGTGAAGCTAGCCAAGAGACCCAGTACTTC. It is translated as CAISEASQETQYF.

This clone was counted a single time. The V gene is TRBV10-2, the J gene TRBJ1-5, with D uncertain. Trimming took 3 bases from V and 3 from J, leaving 15 bases between them. CDR1 WSHSY and CDR2 SAAADI come from the germline V gene. The CDR3 covers 16 residues. The CDR3 DNA follows: TGCGCCAGCAGTGAAAGGTTGAGGGCTAACAATCAGCCCCAGCATTTT. This encodes CASSERLRANNQPQHF.

The chain is built from TRBV15 and TRBJ1-1; tentative D call: TRBD1 (6 bases). Germline CDR1 and CDR2: LNHNV and YYDKDF (reference sequence). Deletions cut 8 bases from V and 0 bases from J, with 10 bases between. This CDR3 has 13 residues. The CDR3 DNA is TGTGCCACCGAAACAGGGATGAACACTGAAGCTTTCTTT. It translates to CATETGMNTEAFF.

This clone was observed a single time. The rearrangement uses TRBV20-1 and TRBJ2-7; D is unclear. With 6 bases removed from V and 0 bases from J, the gap between germline ends came to 6 bases. The length of the CDR3 is 11 residues. Germline loops: CDR1 DFQATT, CDR2 SNEGSKA (reference sequence). The CDR3 loop reads CSALDSYEQYF. CDR3 in DNA: TGCAGTGCCCTAGACTCCTACGAGCAGTACTTC.

V gene TRBV19 combines with J gene TRBJ2-7, with 9 nucleotides matching TRBD2. The V gene's germline CDR1 is LNHDA and CDR2 SQIVND (reference sequence). V was clipped by 5 bases and J by 6 bases; unmatched bases: 5. CDR3 length: 13 residues. The CDR3 spells CASSAASGTEQYF. The DNA for the CDR3 is TGTGCCAGTAGTGCGGCTAGCGGGACCGAGCAGTACTTC.